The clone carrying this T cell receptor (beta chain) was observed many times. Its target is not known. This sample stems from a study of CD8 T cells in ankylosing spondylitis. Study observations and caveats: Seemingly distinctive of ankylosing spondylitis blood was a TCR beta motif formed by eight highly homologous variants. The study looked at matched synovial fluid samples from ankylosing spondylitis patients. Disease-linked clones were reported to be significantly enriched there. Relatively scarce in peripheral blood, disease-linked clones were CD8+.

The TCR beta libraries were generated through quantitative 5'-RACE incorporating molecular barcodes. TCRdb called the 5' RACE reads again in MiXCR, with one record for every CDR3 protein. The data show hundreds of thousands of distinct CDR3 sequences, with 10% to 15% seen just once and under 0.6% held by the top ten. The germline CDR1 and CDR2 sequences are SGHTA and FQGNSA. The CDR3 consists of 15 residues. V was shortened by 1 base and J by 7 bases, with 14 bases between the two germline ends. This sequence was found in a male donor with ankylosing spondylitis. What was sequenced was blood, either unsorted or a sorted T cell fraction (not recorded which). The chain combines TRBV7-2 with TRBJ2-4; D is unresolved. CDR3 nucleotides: TGTGCCAGCAGCTTAGTTTTTCGGCCTGGGAACATTCAGTACTTC. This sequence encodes CASSLVFRPGNIQYF.